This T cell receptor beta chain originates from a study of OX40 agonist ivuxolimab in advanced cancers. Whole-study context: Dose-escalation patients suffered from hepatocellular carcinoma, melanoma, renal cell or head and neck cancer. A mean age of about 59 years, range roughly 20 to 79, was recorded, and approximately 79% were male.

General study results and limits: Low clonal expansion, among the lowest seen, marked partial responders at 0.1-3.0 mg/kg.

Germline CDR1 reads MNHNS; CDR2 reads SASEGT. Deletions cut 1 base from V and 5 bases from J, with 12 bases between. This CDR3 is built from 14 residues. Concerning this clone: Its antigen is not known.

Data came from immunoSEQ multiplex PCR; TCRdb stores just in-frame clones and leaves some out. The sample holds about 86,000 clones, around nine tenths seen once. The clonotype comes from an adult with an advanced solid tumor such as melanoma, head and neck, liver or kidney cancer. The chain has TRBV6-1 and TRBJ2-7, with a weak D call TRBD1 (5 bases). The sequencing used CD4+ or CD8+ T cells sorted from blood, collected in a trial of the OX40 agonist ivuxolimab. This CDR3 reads CASSEGQGSNEQYF. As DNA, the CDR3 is TGTGCCAGCAGTGAAGGGCAGGGTAGCAACGAGCAGTACTTC.